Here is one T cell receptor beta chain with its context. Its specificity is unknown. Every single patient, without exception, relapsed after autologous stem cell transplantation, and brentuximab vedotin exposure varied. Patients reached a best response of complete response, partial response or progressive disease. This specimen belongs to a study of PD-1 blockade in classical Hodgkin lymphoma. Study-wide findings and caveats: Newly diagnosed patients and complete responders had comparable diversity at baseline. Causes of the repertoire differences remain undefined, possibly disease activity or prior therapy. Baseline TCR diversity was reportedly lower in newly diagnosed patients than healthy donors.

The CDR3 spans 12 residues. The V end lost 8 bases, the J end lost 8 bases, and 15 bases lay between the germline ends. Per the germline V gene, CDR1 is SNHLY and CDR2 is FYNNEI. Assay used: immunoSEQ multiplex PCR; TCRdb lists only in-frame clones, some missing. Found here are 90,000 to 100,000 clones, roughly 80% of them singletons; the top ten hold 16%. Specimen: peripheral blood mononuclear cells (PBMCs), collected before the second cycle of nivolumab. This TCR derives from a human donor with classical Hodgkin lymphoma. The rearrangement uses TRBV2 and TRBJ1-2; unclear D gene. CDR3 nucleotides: TGTGCCAGCTCCCGGATCGTCGGGGGCTACACCTTC. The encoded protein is CASSRIVGGYTF.